This T cell receptor (beta chain) is from a study of T cell changes during pregnancy in multiple sclerosis. Measured with immunoSEQ multiplex PCR; TCRdb has only the in-frame clones, and not every one. The table lists fewer than 90,000 clones, about 93% of them singletons. The CDR3 is 13 amino acids. Looked up from germline, CDR1 is SQVTM and CDR2 is ANQGSEA. The J segment lost 4 bases and the V segment lost 4 bases, leaving 5 bases of the junction unmatched. This receptor was obtained from a female donor with multiple sclerosis, enrolled in a pregnancy study. Specimen: peripheral blood, collected in the third trimester of pregnancy. The chain couples TRBV29-1 to TRBJ1-2; 8 bases line up with TRBD1. CDR3 coding DNA: TGCAGCGTTGGTGGGACAGGAACCTATGGCTACACCTTC. This gives the protein CSVGGTGTYGYTF. The full variable domain, in which reference TRBV29-1 and TRBJ1-2 provide the parts outside the CDR3, is SAVISQKPSRDICQRGTSLTIQCQVDSQVTMMFWYRQQPGQSLTLIATANQGSEATYESGFVIDKFPISRPNLTFSTLTVSNMSPEDSSIYLCSVGGTGTYGYTFGSGTRLTVV.